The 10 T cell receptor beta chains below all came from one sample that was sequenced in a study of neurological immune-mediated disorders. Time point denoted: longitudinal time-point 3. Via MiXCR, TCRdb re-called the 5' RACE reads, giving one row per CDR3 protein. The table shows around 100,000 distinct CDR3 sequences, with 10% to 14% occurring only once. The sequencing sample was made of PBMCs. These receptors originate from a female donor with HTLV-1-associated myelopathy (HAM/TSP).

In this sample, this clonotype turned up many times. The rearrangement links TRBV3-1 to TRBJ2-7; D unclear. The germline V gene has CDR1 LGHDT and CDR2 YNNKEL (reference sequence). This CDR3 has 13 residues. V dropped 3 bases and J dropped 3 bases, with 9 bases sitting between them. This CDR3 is CASSHALNYEQYF. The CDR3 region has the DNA TGTGCCAGCAGCCATGCCCTAAACTACGAGCAGTACTTC.

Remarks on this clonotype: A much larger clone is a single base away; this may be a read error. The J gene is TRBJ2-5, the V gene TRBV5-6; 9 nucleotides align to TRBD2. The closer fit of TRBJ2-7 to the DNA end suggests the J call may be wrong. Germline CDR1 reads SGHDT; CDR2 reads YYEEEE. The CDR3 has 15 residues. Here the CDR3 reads CASRKRGDLFYEQYF. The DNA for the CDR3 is TGTGCCAGCAGAAAGCGGGGGGACCTATTCTACGAGCAGTACTTC.

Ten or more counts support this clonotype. The CDR3: CASSSGRTAYNEQFF. The DNA of the CDR3 is TGTGCCAGCAGCTCCGGGAGGACAGCCTACAATGAGCAGTTCTTC. The V call is TRBV5-5, the J call TRBJ2-1, with a possible D match to TRBD2 (7 bases). CDR1 is SGHKS, CDR2 YYEKEE, per germline (reference sequence). The ends were cut back, 3 bases at V and 2 bases at J, with 12 bases in the middle. The CDR3 is 15 residues long.

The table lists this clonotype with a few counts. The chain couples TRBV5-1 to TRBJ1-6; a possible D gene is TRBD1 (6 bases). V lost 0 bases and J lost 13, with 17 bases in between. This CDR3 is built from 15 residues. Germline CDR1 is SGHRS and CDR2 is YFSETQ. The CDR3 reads CASSLAEGGPGPLHF. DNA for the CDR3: TGCGCCAGCAGCTTGGCCGAGGGGGGCCCGGGGCCCCTCCACTTT.

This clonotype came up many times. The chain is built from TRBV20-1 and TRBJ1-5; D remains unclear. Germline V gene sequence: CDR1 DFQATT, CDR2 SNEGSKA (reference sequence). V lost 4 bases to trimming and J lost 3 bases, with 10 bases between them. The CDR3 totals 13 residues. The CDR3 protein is CSAMRAPNQPQHF. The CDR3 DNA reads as TGCAGTGCTATGAGGGCGCCCAATCAGCCCCAGCATTTT.

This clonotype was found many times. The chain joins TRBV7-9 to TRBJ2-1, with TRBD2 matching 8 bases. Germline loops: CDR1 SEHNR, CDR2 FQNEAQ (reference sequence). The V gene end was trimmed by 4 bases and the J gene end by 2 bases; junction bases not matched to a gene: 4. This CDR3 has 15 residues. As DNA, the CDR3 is TGTGCCAGCAGCTCGAGCGGGGGACCCTACAATGAGCAGTTCTTC. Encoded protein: CASSSSGGPYNEQFF.

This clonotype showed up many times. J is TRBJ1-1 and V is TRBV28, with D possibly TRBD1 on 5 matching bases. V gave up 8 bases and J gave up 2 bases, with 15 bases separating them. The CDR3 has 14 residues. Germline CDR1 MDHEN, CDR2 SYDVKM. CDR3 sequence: CASGRGGGNTEAFF. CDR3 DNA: TGTGCCAGCGGAAGGGGAGGAGGAAACACTGAAGCTTTCTTT.

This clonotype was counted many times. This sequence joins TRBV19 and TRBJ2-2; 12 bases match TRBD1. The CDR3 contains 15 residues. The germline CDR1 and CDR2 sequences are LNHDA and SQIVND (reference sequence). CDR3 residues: CAPLPGQGATGELFF. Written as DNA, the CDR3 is TGTGCTCCTCTCCCGGGACAGGGGGCAACCGGGGAGCTGTTTTTT.

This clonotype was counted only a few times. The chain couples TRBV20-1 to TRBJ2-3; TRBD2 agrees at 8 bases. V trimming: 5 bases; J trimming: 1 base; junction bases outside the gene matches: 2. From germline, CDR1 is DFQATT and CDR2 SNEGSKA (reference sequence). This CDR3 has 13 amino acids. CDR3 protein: CSAEAGGTDTQYF. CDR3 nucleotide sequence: TGCAGTGCTGAAGCGGGGGGCACAGATACGCAGTATTTT.

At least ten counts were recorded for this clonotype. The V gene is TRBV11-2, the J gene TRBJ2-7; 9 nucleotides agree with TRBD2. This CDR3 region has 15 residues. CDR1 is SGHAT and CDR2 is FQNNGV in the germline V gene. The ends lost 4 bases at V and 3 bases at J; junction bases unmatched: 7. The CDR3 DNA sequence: TGTGCCAGCAGCTCGGCGGGGGGGCGAGTCTACGAGCAGTACTTC. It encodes CASSSAGGRVYEQYF.